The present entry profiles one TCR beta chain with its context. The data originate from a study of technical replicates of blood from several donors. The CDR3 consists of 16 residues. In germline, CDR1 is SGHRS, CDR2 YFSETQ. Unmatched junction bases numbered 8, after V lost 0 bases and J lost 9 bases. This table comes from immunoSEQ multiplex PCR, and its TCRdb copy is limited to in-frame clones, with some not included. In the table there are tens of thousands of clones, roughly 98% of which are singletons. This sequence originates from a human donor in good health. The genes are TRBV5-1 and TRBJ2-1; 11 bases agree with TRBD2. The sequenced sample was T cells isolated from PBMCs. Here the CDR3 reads CASSLGLAGGVIEQFF. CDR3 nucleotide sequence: TGCGCCAGCAGCTTGGGCCTAGCGGGGGGCGTAATTGAGCAGTTCTTC.